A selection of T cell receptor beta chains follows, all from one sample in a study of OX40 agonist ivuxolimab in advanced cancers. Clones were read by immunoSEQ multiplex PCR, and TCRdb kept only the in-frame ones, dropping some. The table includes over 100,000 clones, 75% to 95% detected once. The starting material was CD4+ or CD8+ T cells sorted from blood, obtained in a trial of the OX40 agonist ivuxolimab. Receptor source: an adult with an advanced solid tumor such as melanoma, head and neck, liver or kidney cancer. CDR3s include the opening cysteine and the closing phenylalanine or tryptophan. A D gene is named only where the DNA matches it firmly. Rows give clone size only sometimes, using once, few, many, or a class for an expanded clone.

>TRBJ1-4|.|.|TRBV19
CASSSSGVGEKLFF
TGTGCCAGTAGTAGCTCAGGGGTTGGGGAAAAACTGTTTTTT
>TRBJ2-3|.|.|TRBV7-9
CASSLNPAQDTQYF
TGTGCCAGCAGCTTAAACCCCGCCCAAGATACGCAGTATTTT
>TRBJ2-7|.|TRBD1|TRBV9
CASSVEGQGLIQYF
TGTGCCAGCAGCGTAGAGGGACAGGGCCTAATTCAGTACTTC
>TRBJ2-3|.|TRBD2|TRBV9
CASNLSTSGKRGDTQYF
TGTGCCAGCAACCTTTCGACTAGCGGCAAGAGGGGAGATACGCAGTATTTT
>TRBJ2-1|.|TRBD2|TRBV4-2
CASSLLAGMVVNEQFF
TGTGCCAGCAGCCTCCTAGCGGGAATGGTGGTCAATGAGCAGTTCTTC
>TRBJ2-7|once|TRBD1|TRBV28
CASSFYRDRPYEQYF
TGTGCCAGCAGTTTCTACCGGGACAGGCCCTACGAGCAGTACTTC
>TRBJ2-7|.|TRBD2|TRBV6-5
CASSYSLAGGYEQYF
TGTGCCAGCAGTTACTCTTTAGCGGGAGGATACGAGCAGTACTTC
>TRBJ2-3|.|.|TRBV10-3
CAIRMDRRTDTQYF
TGTGCCATCAGGATGGACAGACGCACAGATACGCAGTATTTT
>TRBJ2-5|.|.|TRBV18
CASSPLSEETQYF
TGTGCCAGCTCACCGCTTTCCGAAGAGACCCAGTACTTC
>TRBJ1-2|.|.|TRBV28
CASSRDVTNYGYTF
TGTGCCAGCAGTCGGGACGTAACTAACTATGGCTACACCTTC
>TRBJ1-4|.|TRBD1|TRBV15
CATSNRGPNEKLFF
TGTGCCACCAGCAACAGGGGGCCGAATGAAAAACTGTTTTTT
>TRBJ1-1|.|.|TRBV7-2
CASSLAGSVAMNTEAFF
TGTGCCAGCAGCTTAGCTGGTAGCGTCGCAATGAACACTGAAGCTTTCTTT
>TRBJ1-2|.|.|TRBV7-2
CASSSSQGGGGYTF
TGTGCCAGCAGCTCAAGCCAAGGTGGCGGGGGCTACACCTTC
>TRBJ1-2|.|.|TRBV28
CASSFPGSLDGYTF
TGTGCCAGCAGTTTTCCGGGCTCCCTGGATGGCTACACCTTC
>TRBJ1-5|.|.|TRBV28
CATKLLSSSNQPQHF
TGTGCCACCAAGTTACTTAGTAGTAGCAATCAGCCCCAGCATTTT
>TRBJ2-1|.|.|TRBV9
CASSVDDEQFF
TGTGCCAGCAGCGTAGACGATGAGCAGTTCTTC
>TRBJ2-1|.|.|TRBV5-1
CASSLQGRVDEQFF
TGCGCCAGCAGCCTCCAGGGTCGCGTCGATGAGCAGTTCTTC
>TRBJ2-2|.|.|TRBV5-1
CASSFGRADGELFF
TGCGCCAGCAGCTTCGGCAGGGCGGACGGGGAGCTGTTTTTT
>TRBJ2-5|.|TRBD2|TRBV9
CASSVAAGGLAGQETQYF
TGTGCCAGCAGCGTAGCAGCGGGGGGTCTAGCGGGACAAGAGACCCAGTACTTC
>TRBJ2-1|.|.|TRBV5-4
CASSLEGTYNEQFF
TGTGCCAGCAGCTTGGAGGGAACTTACAATGAGCAGTTCTTC
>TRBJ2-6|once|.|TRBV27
CASSFGGTGANVLTF
TGTGCCAGCAGTTTCGGAGGGACTGGGGCCAACGTCCTGACTTTC
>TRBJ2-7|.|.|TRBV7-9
CASRSGRFEQYF
TGTGCCAGCAGGAGTGGGCGGTTCGAGCAGTACTTC
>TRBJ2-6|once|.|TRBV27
CASSWSSGANVLTF
TGTGCCAGCAGTTGGAGTTCTGGGGCCAACGTCCTGACTTTC
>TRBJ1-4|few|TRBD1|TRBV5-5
CASSSTGEAKLFF
TGTGCCAGCAGCTCGACAGGGGAAGCAAAACTGTTTTTT
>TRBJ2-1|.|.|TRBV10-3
CAISPEINEQFF
TGTGCCATCAGTCCGGAGATCAATGAGCAGTTCTTC
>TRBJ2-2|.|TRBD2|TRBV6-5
CASRTAGGMAGELFF
TGTGCCAGCAGGACAGCGGGAGGAATGGCCGGGGAGCTGTTTTTT
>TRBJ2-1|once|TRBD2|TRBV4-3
CASSQDRREGQFF
TGCGCCAGCAGCCAAGATAGGAGGGAGGGGCAGTTCTTC
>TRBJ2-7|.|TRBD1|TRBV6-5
CASRTGQGVSNEQYF
TGTGCCAGCAGAACCGGTCAGGGGGTTTCGAACGAGCAGTACTTC
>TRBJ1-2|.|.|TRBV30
CAWSYEEGEVYGYTF
TGTGCCTGGAGTTACGAGGAGGGCGAGGTATATGGCTACACCTTC
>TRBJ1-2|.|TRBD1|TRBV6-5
CASSPDRDLYGYTF
TGTGCCAGCAGTCCGGACAGGGATCTCTATGGCTACACCTTC
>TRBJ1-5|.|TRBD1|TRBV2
CASRGTGGLQPQHF
TGTGCCAGCAGAGGGACAGGGGGGCTTCAGCCCCAGCATTTT
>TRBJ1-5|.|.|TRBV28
CASSLDSNQPQHF
TGTGCCAGCAGTCTCGATAGCAATCAGCCCCAGCATTTT
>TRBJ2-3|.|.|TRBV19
CASSIGQPTDTQYF
TGTGCCAGTAGTATAGGGCAGCCCACAGATACGCAGTATTTT
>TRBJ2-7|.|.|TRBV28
CASSPGGAGYSYEQYF
TGTGCCAGCAGTCCTGGGGGGGCAGGATACTCCTACGAGCAGTACTTC
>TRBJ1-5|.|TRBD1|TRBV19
CASSNLGGQQPQHF
TGTGCCAGTAGTAATCTAGGGGGCCAGCAGCCCCAGCATTTT
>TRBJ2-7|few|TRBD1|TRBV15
CATSRWDRYYEQYF
TGTGCCACCAGCAGATGGGACAGGTACTACGAGCAGTACTTC
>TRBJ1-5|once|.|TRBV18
CASSLSEGGNQPQHF
TGTGCCAGCTCACTAAGTGAGGGTGGCAATCAGCCCCAGCATTTT
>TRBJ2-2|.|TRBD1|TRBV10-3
CAISESRTGKNTGELFF
TGTGCCATCAGTGAGTCTCGGACAGGGAAGAACACCGGGGAGCTGTTTTTT
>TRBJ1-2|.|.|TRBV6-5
CASSPRTGADYGYTF
TGTGCCAGCAGTCCCCGGACCGGGGCGGACTATGGCTACACCTTC
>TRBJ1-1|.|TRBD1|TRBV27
CASRRTGSREAFF
TGTGCCAGCAGACGGACAGGAAGTCGCGAAGCTTTCTTT